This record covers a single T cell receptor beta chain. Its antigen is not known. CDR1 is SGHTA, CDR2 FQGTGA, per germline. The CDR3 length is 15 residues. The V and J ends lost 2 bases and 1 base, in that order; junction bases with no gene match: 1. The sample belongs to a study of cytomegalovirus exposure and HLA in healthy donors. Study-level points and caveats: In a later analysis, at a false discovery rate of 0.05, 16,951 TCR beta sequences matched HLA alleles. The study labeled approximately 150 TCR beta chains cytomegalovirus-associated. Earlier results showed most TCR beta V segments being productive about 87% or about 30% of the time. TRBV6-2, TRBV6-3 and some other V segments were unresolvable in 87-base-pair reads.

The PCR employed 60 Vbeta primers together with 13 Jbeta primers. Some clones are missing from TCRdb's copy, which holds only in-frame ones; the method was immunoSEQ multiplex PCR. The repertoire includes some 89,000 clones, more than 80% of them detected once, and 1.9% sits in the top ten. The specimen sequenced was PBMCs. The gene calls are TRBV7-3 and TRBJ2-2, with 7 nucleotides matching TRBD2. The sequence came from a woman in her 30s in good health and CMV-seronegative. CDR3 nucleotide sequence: TGTGCCAGCAGCTTAGAGCGGGGGAACACCGGGGAGCTGTTTTTT. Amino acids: CASSLERGNTGELFF. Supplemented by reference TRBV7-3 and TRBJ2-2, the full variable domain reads GAGVSQTPSNKVTEKGKYVELRCDPISGHTALYWYRQSLGQGPEFLIYFQGTGAADDSGLPNDRFFAVRPEGSVSTLKIQRTERGDSAVYLCASSLERGNTGELFFGEGSRLTVL.